The clone carrying this TCR beta chain was seen more than once but under ten times. Antigen: not known. This sample is drawn from a study of T cell repertoires in cytomegalovirus infection. Study-level background: CMV infection together with matching HLA type was indicated by public TCR beta signatures. The study, taken as a whole, reports: Cumulative frequency (of public TCR beta family members) identified carriers of CMV plus the relevant HLA.

TCRdb passed the reads through MiXCR, listing each CDR3 protein once. Of some 500,000 distinct CDR3 sequences listed, under 45% are singletons. V was pared by 4 bases and J by 8 bases, with 9 bases between. CDR1 SGHTA and CDR2 FQGNSA come from the germline V gene. CDR3 length: 13 residues. The J gene is TRBJ1-6, the V gene TRBV7-2; D unclear. This clonotype was sampled from a human donor in good health (CMV status not recorded). Some clones in this sample may be carry-over from other donors' samples. The material was cultured PBMCs, obtained from culture after CMV antigen stimulation. CDR3 sequence reads: CASSSGRDSPLHF. The CDR3 DNA reads as TGTGCCAGCAGCTCGGGGAGAGATTCACCCCTCCACTTT.